This is a list of T cell receptor beta chains from one sample in a study of T cells in localized non-small cell lung cancer. Using immunoSEQ multiplex PCR, the repertoire was profiled, and TCRdb retains in-frame clones only, with some absent. The table has roughly 35,000 clones, 85% to 95% seen once. The sequencing used peripheral blood, collected before any cancer treatment. All receptors derive from an older female donor with stage I lung adenocarcinoma. CDR3s include the opening cysteine and the closing phenylalanine or tryptophan. Fields, in order: V gene, D gene, J gene, clone size, CDR3 protein, CDR3 DNA. A D gene is named only where the DNA matches it firmly. Expanded clones get a size class; other rows say once, few or many, or leave the size out.

v_call: TRBV5-1
d_call: -
j_call: TRBJ2-2
clone_size: -
cdr3_aa: CASSLSGAANTGELFF
cdr3_nt: TGCGCCAGCAGCTTATCCGGTGCTGCGAACACCGGGGAGCTGTTTTTT

v_call: TRBV11-3
d_call: -
j_call: TRBJ2-5
clone_size: once
cdr3_aa: CASSSPPVPQYF
cdr3_nt: TGTGCCAGCAGCTCTCCCCCAGTCCCCCAGTACTTC

v_call: TRBV5-1
d_call: -
j_call: TRBJ2-1
clone_size: -
cdr3_aa: CASSSGPVFNEQFF
cdr3_nt: TGCGCCAGCAGCTCCGGGCCGGTCTTCAATGAGCAGTTCTTC

v_call: TRBV19
d_call: -
j_call: TRBJ1-4
clone_size: -
cdr3_aa: CASSNSPGRINEKLFF
cdr3_nt: TGTGCCAGTAGTAACTCCCCGGGACGGATAAATGAAAAACTGTTTTTT

v_call: TRBV28
d_call: TRBD2
j_call: TRBJ2-3
clone_size: -
cdr3_aa: CASRPDRTSGVGVQYF
cdr3_nt: TGTGCCAGCAGACCTGACCGGACTAGCGGGGTGGGTGTGCAGTATTTT

v_call: TRBV4-3
d_call: -
j_call: TRBJ2-7
clone_size: -
cdr3_aa: CASSRSLGSAEQYF
cdr3_nt: TGCGCCAGCAGCCGATCTCTTGGTAGCGCGGAGCAGTACTTC

v_call: TRBV18
d_call: TRBD1
j_call: TRBJ2-1
clone_size: -
cdr3_aa: CASSLGGQGIREQFF
cdr3_nt: TGTGCCAGCTCACTCGGAGGACAGGGCATACGGGAGCAGTTCTTC

v_call: TRBV5-1
d_call: -
j_call: TRBJ2-5
clone_size: -
cdr3_aa: CASSVSGETQYF
cdr3_nt: TGCGCCAGCAGCGTCTCGGGAGAGACCCAGTACTTC

v_call: TRBV10-3
d_call: -
j_call: TRBJ1-5
clone_size: -
cdr3_aa: CAISGGYGNQPQHF
cdr3_nt: TGTGCCATCAGTGGGGGGTACGGCAATCAGCCCCAGCATTTT

v_call: TRBV7-2
d_call: TRBD2
j_call: TRBJ2-3
clone_size: -
cdr3_aa: CASSLEGTSGVVMQYF
cdr3_nt: TGTGCCAGCAGCTTAGAGGGGACTAGCGGGGTCGTGATGCAGTATTTT

v_call: TRBV19
d_call: -
j_call: TRBJ2-2
clone_size: -
cdr3_aa: CASTLEIRGLGELFF
cdr3_nt: TGTGCCAGTACCCTCGAAATACGAGGACTCGGGGAGCTGTTTTTT

v_call: TRBV5-1
d_call: TRBD1
j_call: TRBJ1-2
clone_size: -
cdr3_aa: CASSSGGDYGYTF
cdr3_nt: TGCGCCAGCAGCTCAGGGGGGGACTATGGCTACACCTTC

v_call: TRBV7-9
d_call: TRBD1
j_call: TRBJ2-7
clone_size: -
cdr3_aa: CASSFETGGDEQYF
cdr3_nt: TGTGCCAGCAGCTTTGAAACAGGGGGCGACGAGCAGTACTTC

v_call: TRBV7-9
d_call: -
j_call: TRBJ2-2
clone_size: -
cdr3_aa: CASSPEVFTGELFF
cdr3_nt: TGTGCCAGCAGCCCCGAGGTTTTTACCGGGGAGCTGTTTTTT

v_call: TRBV5-1
d_call: -
j_call: TRBJ1-6
clone_size: -
cdr3_aa: CASSLERGLRYSPLHF
cdr3_nt: TGCGCCAGCAGCCTGGAACGGGGGCTCCGTTATTCACCCCTCCACTTT

v_call: TRBV9
d_call: TRBD1
j_call: TRBJ1-4
clone_size: -
cdr3_aa: CASSFAGQGNEKLFF
cdr3_nt: TGTGCCAGCAGCTTCGCGGGACAGGGGAATGAAAAACTGTTTTTT

v_call: TRBV7-8
d_call: -
j_call: TRBJ2-7
clone_size: -
cdr3_aa: CASRSSEVSYEQYF
cdr3_nt: TGTGCCAGCCGATCTAGCGAAGTCTCCTACGAGCAGTACTTC

v_call: TRBV15
d_call: TRBD2
j_call: TRBJ2-7
clone_size: -
cdr3_aa: CATSSKGGGGEQYF
cdr3_nt: TGTGCCACCAGCAGTAAAGGCGGGGGAGGCGAGCAGTACTTC

v_call: TRBV7-9
d_call: TRBD1
j_call: TRBJ1-2
clone_size: -
cdr3_aa: CASSLSRAGGGGYTF
cdr3_nt: TGTGCCAGCAGTCTATCCCGGGCAGGGGGAGGCGGCTACACCTTC

v_call: TRBV7-2
d_call: -
j_call: TRBJ2-2
clone_size: -
cdr3_aa: CASSKDINTGELFF
cdr3_nt: TGTGCCAGCAGCAAGGACATTAACACCGGGGAGCTGTTTTTT

v_call: TRBV30
d_call: -
j_call: TRBJ1-5
clone_size: -
cdr3_aa: CAWSVEGNQPQHF
cdr3_nt: TGTGCCTGGAGTGTCGAGGGAAATCAGCCCCAGCATTTT

v_call: TRBV5-1
d_call: TRBD1
j_call: TRBJ1-1
clone_size: once
cdr3_aa: CASSSGQGASLSTEAFF
cdr3_nt: TGCGCCAGCAGCTCAGGACAGGGGGCCTCCCTAAGTACTGAAGCTTTCTTT